These 27 T cell receptor beta chains came from one sample sequenced in a study of T cell responses to AZD1222 COVID-19 vaccine. Assay: immunoSEQ multiplex PCR; the TCRdb copy retains only in-frame clones and omits some. The table lists tens of thousands of clones, around 90% of them singletons. Sample: peripheral blood, taken 28 days after the second AZD1222 dose. The source is an adult who received the AZD1222 COVID-19 vaccine.

V and J are TRBV28 and TRBJ2-3; no clear D gene. The ends were cut back, 2 bases at V and 3 bases at J, with 15 bases in the middle. The CDR3 is 16 residues long. Germline CDR1 and CDR2: MDHEN and SYDVKM. As DNA, the CDR3 is TGTGCCAGCAGTTTACCCACAGAAAGACCAACAGATACGCAGTATTTT. It translates to CASSLPTERPTDTQYF.

The table lists this clone with a few counts. In DNA, the CDR3 is TGTGCCAGCAGTTTTAGCGCCGGGCAGTACTTC. Its protein is CASSFSAGQYF. V is TRBV28 and J is TRBJ2-7; perhaps TRBD2 as D (5 bases). Germline V gene data show CDR1 as MDHEN and CDR2 as SYDVKM. V gave up 3 bases and J gave up 9 bases, with 9 bases separating them. CDR3 length: 11 amino acids.

The chain combines TRBV21-1 with TRBJ2-1; TRBD2, as called in the table, went unchecked against the DNA. TRBV21-1 is labeled a pseudogene. This CDR3 comprises 20 residues. The CDR3, as DNA: TGTGCCAGCAGCCCCCGGGGTAGCGGGGGTTTGTGGGGTTGTTTGAATGAGCAGTTCTTC. Encoded protein: CASSPRGSGGLWGCLNEQFF.

The V gene is TRBV30, the J gene TRBJ1-6; 9 positions match TRBD1. CDR1 is GTSNPN and CDR2 is SVGIG in the germline V gene (reference sequence). J lost 7 bases, V lost 0 bases, and 7 bases had no gene match. The CDR3 extends over 16 amino acids. The CDR3 coding sequence is TGTGCCTGGAGTGTACGCGGGACAGGGCCAAATTCACCCCTCCACTTT. Translating it yields CAWSVRGTGPNSPLHF.

V usage is TRBV11-2 and J usage is TRBJ1-1, with D perhaps matching TRBD1 (5 bases). Trimming took off 4 bases at V and 11 bases at J, with 11 bases between the two ends. There are 11 residues in the CDR3. The germline CDR1 and CDR2 sequences are SGHAT and FQNNGV. The CDR3 DNA follows: TGTGCCAGCAGCTCGGGGGTGGAGGCTTTCTTT. Protein product: CASSSGVEAFF.

V gene TRBV7-2 combines with J gene TRBJ1-1; maybe TRBD1 (5 bases). Trimming removed 5 bases from V and 5 bases from J, with 21 bases in between. Germline loops: CDR1 SGHTA, CDR2 FQGNSA. The CDR3 length is 16 residues. The CDR3 region has the DNA TGTGCCAGCAGCCCACTATCTTGGCGAGGGGATACTGAAGCTTTCTTT. Translation gives CASSPLSWRGDTEAFF. Variable domain in full (rest from reference TRBV7-2 and TRBJ1-1): GAGVSQSPSNKVTEKGKDVELRCDPISGHTALYWYRQSLGQGLEFLIYFQGNSAPDKSGLPSDRFSAERTGGSVSTLTIQRTQQEDSAVYLCASSPLSWRGDTEAFFGQGTRLTVV.

V is TRBV6-6 and J is TRBJ1-1; 7 positions match TRBD1. The trim removed 6 bases at V and 7 bases at J, leaving 14 bases unmatched. From germline, CDR1 is MNHNY and CDR2 SVGAGI (reference sequence). This CDR3 comprises 15 residues. CDR3 nucleotide sequence: TGTGCCAGCAGCGAGAGACCGACAGGGAGGGTTGAAGCTTTCTTT. Translated: CASSERPTGRVEAFF.

The chain couples TRBV30 to TRBJ1-5, with D possibly matching TRBD1 (5 bases). CDR3 length equals 15 residues. Germline V gene lookup returns CDR1 GTSNPN and CDR2 SVGIG (reference sequence). Trimming stripped 2 bases from V and 3 bases from J, with 14 bases between. The CDR3 loop is CAWSSGGTANQPQHF. Written as DNA, the CDR3 is TGTGCCTGGAGTTCGGGGGGTACGGCCAATCAGCCCCAGCATTTT.

In DNA form, the CDR3 reads TGCGCCAGCAGCCAAGAACGGGACTACCGCGCCTATGGCTACACCTTC. This codes for CASSQERDYRAYGYTF. The chain combines TRBV4-3 with TRBJ1-2, with TRBD1 as a possible D gene (5 bases). The CDR3 runs to 16 residues. V lost 0 bases and J 4 bases, leaving 15 bases between the germline ends. Germline V gene sequence: CDR1 LGHNA, CDR2 YSLEER.

The rearrangement links TRBV28 to TRBJ2-7; D unclear. The germline V gene has CDR1 MDHEN and CDR2 SYDVKM. This CDR3 region has 13 residues. V lost 5 bases to trimming and J lost 4 bases, with 12 bases between them. CDR3 amino acids: CASSAGSYYEQYF. DNA for the CDR3: TGTGCCAGCAGTGCCGGGTCCTATTACGAGCAGTACTTC. The full variable domain, its missing parts supplied by reference TRBV28 and TRBJ2-7, is DVKVTQSSRYLVKRTGEKVFLECVQDMDHENMFWYRQDPGLGLRLIYFSYDVKMKEKGDIPEGYSVSREKKERFSLILESASTNQTSMYLCASSAGSYYEQYFGPGTRLTVT.

CDR3 sequence (DNA): TGTGCCAGCAGCGTAGACGGGGGGACGGGCGAGCAGTACTTC. Translated: CASSVDGGTGEQYF. This chain joins TRBV9 and TRBJ2-7; 7 bases map to TRBD2. This CDR3 has 14 amino acids. V shed 0 bases and J 6 bases; nucleotides not matched to a gene: 6. Germline loops: CDR1 SGDLS, CDR2 YYNGEE.

This chain connects TRBV2 to TRBJ1-4; perhaps TRBD1 as D (5 bases). This CDR3 has 15 residues. With 6 bases removed from V and 3 bases from J, the gap between germline ends came to 14 bases. Germline V gene lookup returns CDR1 SNHLY and CDR2 FYNNEI. Here the CDR3 DNA reads TGTGCCAGCAGCTCCGGCGAGACAGCTAATGAAAAACTGTTTTTT. Protein sequence: CASSSGETANEKLFF. Full variable domain (remainder filled in from reference TRBV2 and TRBJ1-4): EPEVTQTPSHQVTQMGQEVILRCVPISNHLYFYWYRQILGQKVEFLVSFYNNEISEKSEIFDDQFSVERPDGSNFTLKIRSTKLEDSAMYFCASSSGETANEKLFFGSGTQLSVL.

This chain uses TRBV28 with TRBJ2-1; no definite D call. The CDR3 length is 13 residues. Trimming removed 2 bases at V and 10 bases at J, with 12 bases between. The germline V gene has CDR1 MDHEN and CDR2 SYDVKM. The CDR3 loop reads CASSLEAGGEQFF. The CDR3 coding sequence is TGTGCCAGCAGTTTAGAGGCTGGCGGCGAGCAGTTCTTC.

V is TRBV7-9 and J is TRBJ2-7; D not certain. The CDR3 is 13 amino acids. Germline values: CDR1 SEHNR, CDR2 FQNEAQ (reference sequence). V was trimmed by 1 base and J by 3 bases, leaving 7 bases between them. Here the CDR3 DNA reads TGTGCCAGCAGCTTAGAACTAAGCTACGAGCAGTACTTC. Protein product: CASSLELSYEQYF.

The chain combines TRBV5-4 with TRBJ1-3; a weak D match, TRBD1 (5 bases). The length of the CDR3 is 16 residues. Germline CDR1 and CDR2: SGHNT and YYREEE (reference sequence). Trimming took off 4 bases at V and 3 bases at J, with 17 bases between the two ends. The CDR3 region is CASSRGQGIVGNTIYF. For the CDR3, the DNA is TGTGCCAGCAGCCGGGGTCAGGGTATCGTTGGAAACACCATATATTTT.

This clone was counted only a few times. V usage is TRBV30 and J usage is TRBJ1-4, with D possibly being TRBD1 (5 bases). The CDR3 length is 16 residues. The germline V and J ends were trimmed by 0 bases and 0 bases, with 11 bases remaining between them. Germline CDR1 reads GTSNPN; CDR2 reads SVGIG (reference sequence). The CDR3 sequence is CAWSVGFRATNEKLFF. DNA of the CDR3: TGTGCCTGGAGTGTAGGTTTCAGGGCAACTAATGAAAAACTGTTTTTT.

The chain carries TRBV6-5 and TRBJ2-7; D remains ambiguous. Germline V CDR1 and CDR2: MNHEY, SVGAGI. This CDR3 has 12 amino acids. The V and J ends lost 6 bases and 3 bases respectively, with 9 bases between them. The CDR3 loop is CASSPGNYEQYF. The DNA for the CDR3 is TGTGCCAGCAGCCCAGGCAACTACGAGCAGTACTTC.

This chain uses TRBV4-1 with TRBJ1-6, with 8 bases identical to TRBD1. With 5 bases clipped from V and 7 bases from J, the junction kept 13 bases outside the gene matches. This CDR3 has 17 amino acids. The germline V gene encodes CDR1 MGHRA and CDR2 YSYEKL. This CDR3 is CASSSHRGESKNSPLHF. The DNA for the CDR3 is TGCGCCAGCAGCTCACACAGGGGGGAGTCTAAAAATTCACCCCTCCACTTT.

The rearrangement uses TRBV29-1 and TRBJ1-2; TRBD1 matches at 7 bases. Germline V gene data show CDR1 as SQVTM and CDR2 as ANQGSEA. V trimming: 3 bases; J trimming: 1 base; junction bases outside the gene matches: 5. The CDR3 totals 14 residues. The CDR3 here is CSVEGTANNYGYTF. Here the CDR3 DNA reads TGCAGCGTTGAGGGGACAGCAAATAACTATGGCTACACCTTC.

This sequence joins TRBV24-1 and TRBJ1-1, with D possibly TRBD1 on 5 matching bases. CDR3 size: 13 residues. V lost 2 bases and J 2 bases, leaving 5 bases between the germline ends. The germline V gene encodes CDR1 KGHDR and CDR2 SFDVKD. The CDR3 reads CATSDWDNTEAFF. In DNA, the CDR3 is TGTGCCACCAGTGATTGGGACAACACTGAAGCTTTCTTT.

The rearrangement links TRBV6-2 or TRBV6-3 to TRBJ2-2, with a tentative D call TRBD1 (6 bases). From germline, CDR1 is MNHEY and CDR2 SVGEGT. V was trimmed by 0 bases and J by 7 bases, leaving 9 bases between them. The CDR3 is 14 amino acids. CDR3: CASSYSTDSGELFF. The DNA for the CDR3 is TGTGCCAGCAGTTACTCGACGGACAGCGGGGAGCTGTTTTTT.

This clone occurred a few times. The chain uses TRBV7-9 and TRBJ1-5; 7 bases map to TRBD1. The CDR3 sequence is 13 residues long. Trimming at V came to 1 base and at J to 11 bases, leaving 5 bases not matched to a gene. Germline V lookup: CDR1 SEHNR, CDR2 FQNEAQ (reference sequence). The CDR3 spells CASSLEGTVSQHF. The CDR3 nucleotides are TGTGCCAGCAGCTTAGAGGGGACAGTTTCCCAGCATTTT.

The genes are TRBV30 and TRBJ1-1, with D perhaps TRBD1 (5 bases). Germline CDR1 and CDR2: GTSNPN and SVGIG (reference sequence). Trimming took off 3 bases at V and 0 bases at J, with 8 bases between the two ends. The CDR3 extends over 13 amino acids. The CDR3 sequence: CAWSGDLNTEAFF. The CDR3 nucleotides are TGTGCCTGGAGCGGGGACTTGAACACTGAAGCTTTCTTT.

This chain joins TRBV21-1 and TRBJ2-1; the table names TRBD2, a call not compared with the DNA. TRBV21-1 represents a pseudogene. The CDR3 length is 19 residues. CDR3: CASITAPLIADCSYNEQFF. The CDR3 bases are TGTGCCAGCATTACCGCCCCTCTCATAGCAGACTGCTCCTACAATGAGCAGTTCTTC.

The chain joins TRBV6-1 to TRBJ1-5; TRBD1 agrees at 7 bases. The CDR3 has 14 amino acids. V lost 2 bases to trimming and J lost 7 bases; unmatched junction nucleotides: 5. In germline, CDR1 is MNHNS, CDR2 SASEGT. The chain's CDR3 is CASSESGQRQPQHF. DNA of the CDR3: TGTGCCAGCAGTGAATCGGGACAGAGGCAGCCCCAGCATTTT.

Here the CDR3 DNA reads TGTGCCAGCAGCAGACAGGGGAAGATTACCGGGGAGCTGTTTTTT. This sequence encodes CASSRQGKITGELFF. The J gene is TRBJ2-2, the V gene TRBV6-5; 8 bases map to TRBD1. The germline gives CDR1 MNHEY, CDR2 SVGAGI. V gave up 6 bases and J gave up 5 bases; unmatched junction bases: 8. CDR3 size: 15 residues.

The chain is built from TRBV5-1 and TRBJ1-1; D perhaps matches TRBD1 (6 bases). V shed 5 bases and J shed 4 bases, with 12 bases lying between them. The CDR3 is made up of 13 amino acids. The germline gives CDR1 SGHRS, CDR2 YFSETQ. The CDR3 region has the DNA TGCGCCAGCAGTCCAGGGGTGGGCACTGAAGCTTTCTTT. Translated, it gives CASSPGVGTEAFF.